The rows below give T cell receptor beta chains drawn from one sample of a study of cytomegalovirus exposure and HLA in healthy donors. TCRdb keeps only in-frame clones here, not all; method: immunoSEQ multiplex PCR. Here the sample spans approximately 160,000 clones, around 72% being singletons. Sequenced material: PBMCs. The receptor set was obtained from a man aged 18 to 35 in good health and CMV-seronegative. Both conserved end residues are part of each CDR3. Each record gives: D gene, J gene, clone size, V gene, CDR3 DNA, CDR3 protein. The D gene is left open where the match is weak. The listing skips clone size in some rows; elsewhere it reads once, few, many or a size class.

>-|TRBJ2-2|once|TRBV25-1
TGTGCCAGTCGGACTGCGAACACCGGGGAGCTGTTTTTT
CASRTANTGELFF
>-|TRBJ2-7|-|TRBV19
TGTGCCAGTAGAACCATCGGGGGGCGAGCTTCCTACGAGCAGTACTTC
CASRTIGGRASYEQYF
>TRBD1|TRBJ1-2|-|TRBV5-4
TGTGCCAGCAGCTTGCAGGGCAGGGGGTCGAACTATGGCTACACCTTC
CASSLQGRGSNYGYTF
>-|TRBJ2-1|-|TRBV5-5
TGTGCCAGCAGCTCGGACTCCCTCAATGAGCAGTTCTTC
CASSSDSLNEQFF
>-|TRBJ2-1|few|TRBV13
TGTGCCAGCAGCCCCAACTCCTACAATGAGCAGTTCTTC
CASSPNSYNEQFF
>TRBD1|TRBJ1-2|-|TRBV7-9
TGTGCCAGCAGCTTGCGGGACAGGGGCGTAGAATACTATGGCTACACCTTC
CASSLRDRGVEYYGYTF
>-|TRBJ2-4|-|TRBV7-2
TGTGCCAGCAGCTCTCCGGGGGCCAAAAACATTCAGTACTTC
CASSSPGAKNIQYF
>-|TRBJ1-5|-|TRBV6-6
TGTGCCAGCAGTTTTGTAGGGGTTAGCAATCAGCCCCAGCATTTT
CASSFVGVSNQPQHF
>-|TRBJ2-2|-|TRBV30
TGTGCCTGGAGTGCCCTGTGGGGGGTGAGCGCAAACACCGGGGAGCTGTTTTTT
CAWSALWGVSANTGELFF
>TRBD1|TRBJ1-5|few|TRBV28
TGTGCCATCGAACCTTTACGGCAGGGGGCTGATCAGCCCCAGCATTTT
CAIEPLRQGADQPQHF
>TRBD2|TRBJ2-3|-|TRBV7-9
TGTGCCAGCAGCTTAGGGTTCGCGGGAGACGGAGATACGCAGTATTTT
CASSLGFAGDGDTQYF
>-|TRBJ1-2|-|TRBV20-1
TGCAGTGCCTCCCTCTATGGCTACACCTTC
CSASLYGYTF
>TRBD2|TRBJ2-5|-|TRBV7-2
TGTGCCAGCAGCTCAACCAGCGGGACCGGTGAGACCCAGTACTTC
CASSSTSGTGETQYF
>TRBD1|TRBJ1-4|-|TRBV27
TGTGCCAGCAGCCAGGGGGCTGGAGCTAATGAAAAACTGTTTTTT
CASSQGAGANEKLFF
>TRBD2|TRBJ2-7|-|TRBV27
TGTGCCAGCAGTTTAGTGGCTAGCGGGAGCTCCTACGAGCAGTACTTC
CASSLVASGSSYEQYF
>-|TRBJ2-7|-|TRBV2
TGTGCCAGCAAGAACGGCGAGCAGTACTTC
CASKNGEQYF